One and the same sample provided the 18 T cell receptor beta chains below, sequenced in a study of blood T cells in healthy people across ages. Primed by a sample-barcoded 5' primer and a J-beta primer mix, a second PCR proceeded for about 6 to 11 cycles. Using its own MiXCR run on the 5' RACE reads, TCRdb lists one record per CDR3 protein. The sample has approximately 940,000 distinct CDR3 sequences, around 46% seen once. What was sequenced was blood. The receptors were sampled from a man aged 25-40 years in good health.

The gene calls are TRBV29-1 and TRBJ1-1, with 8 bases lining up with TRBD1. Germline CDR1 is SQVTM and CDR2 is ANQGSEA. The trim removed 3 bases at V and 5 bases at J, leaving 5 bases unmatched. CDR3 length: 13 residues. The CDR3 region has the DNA TGCAGCGTTGACGCAGGGGGCAAAACTGAAGCTTTCTTT. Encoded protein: CSVDAGGKTEAFF.

CDR3 sequence reads: CASSLEAGTLPDTQYF. The CDR3 DNA sequence: TGCGCCAGCAGCTTGGAAGCGGGGACATTGCCAGATACGCAGTATTTT. V gene TRBV5-1 combines with J gene TRBJ2-3, with D perhaps matching TRBD2 (7 bases). The germline V gene has CDR1 SGHRS and CDR2 YFSETQ. Deletions cut 0 bases from V and 4 bases from J, with 15 bases between. The CDR3 contains 16 residues.

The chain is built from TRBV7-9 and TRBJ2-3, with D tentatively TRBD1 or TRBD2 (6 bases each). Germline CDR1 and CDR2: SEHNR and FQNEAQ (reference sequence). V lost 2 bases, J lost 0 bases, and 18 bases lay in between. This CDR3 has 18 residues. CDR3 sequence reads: CASSLTAGDWSSTDTQYF. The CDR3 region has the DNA TGTGCCAGCAGCTTAACTGCAGGGGACTGGAGCAGCACAGATACGCAGTATTTT.

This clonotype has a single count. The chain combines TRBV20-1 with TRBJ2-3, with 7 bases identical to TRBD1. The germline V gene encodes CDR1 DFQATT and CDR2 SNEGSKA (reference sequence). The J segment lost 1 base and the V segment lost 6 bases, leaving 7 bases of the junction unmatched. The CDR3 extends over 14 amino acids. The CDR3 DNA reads TGCAGTGCAGGTGCAGGGGGAGGCACAGATACGCAGTATTTT. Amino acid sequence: CSAGAGGGTDTQYF.

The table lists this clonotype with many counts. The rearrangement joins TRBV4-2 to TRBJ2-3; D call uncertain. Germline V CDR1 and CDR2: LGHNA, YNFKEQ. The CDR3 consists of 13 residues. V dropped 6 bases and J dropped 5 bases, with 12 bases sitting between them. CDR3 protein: CASRNEDEDTQYF. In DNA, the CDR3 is TGTGCCAGCAGGAACGAGGACGAAGATACGCAGTATTTT.

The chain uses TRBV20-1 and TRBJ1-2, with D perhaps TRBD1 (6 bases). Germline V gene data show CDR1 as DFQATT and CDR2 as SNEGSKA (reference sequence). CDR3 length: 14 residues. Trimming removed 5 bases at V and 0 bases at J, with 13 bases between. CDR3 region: CSAQKGGANYGYTF. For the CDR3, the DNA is TGCAGTGCTCAAAAAGGGGGGGCTAACTATGGCTACACCTTC.

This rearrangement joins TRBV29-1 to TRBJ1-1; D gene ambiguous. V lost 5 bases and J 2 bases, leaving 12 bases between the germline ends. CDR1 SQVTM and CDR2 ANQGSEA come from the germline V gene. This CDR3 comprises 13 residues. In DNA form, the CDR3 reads TGCAGCGTTCCAACGCCGGGCAACACTGAAGCTTTCTTT. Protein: CSVPTPGNTEAFF.

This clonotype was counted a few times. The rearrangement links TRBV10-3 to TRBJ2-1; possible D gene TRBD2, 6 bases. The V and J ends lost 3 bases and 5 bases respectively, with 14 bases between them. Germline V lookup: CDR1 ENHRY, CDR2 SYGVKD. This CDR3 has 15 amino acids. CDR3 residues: CAISDVGGYHNEQFF. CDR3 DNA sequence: TGTGCCATCAGTGACGTTGGGGGGTACCACAATGAGCAGTTCTTC.

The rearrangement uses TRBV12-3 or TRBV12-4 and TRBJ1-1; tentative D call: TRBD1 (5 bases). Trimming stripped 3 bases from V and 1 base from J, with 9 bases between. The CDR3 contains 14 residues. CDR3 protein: CASSFVQENTEAFF. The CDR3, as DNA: TGTGCCAGCAGTTTTGTACAGGAGAACACTGAAGCTTTCTTT.

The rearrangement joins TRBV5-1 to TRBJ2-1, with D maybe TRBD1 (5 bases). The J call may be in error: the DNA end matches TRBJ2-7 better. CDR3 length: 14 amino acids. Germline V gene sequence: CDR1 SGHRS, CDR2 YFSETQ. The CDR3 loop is CASRQGQEYNEQYF. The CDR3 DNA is TGCGCCAGCAGGCAGGGCCAGGAATACAATGAGCAGTACTTC.

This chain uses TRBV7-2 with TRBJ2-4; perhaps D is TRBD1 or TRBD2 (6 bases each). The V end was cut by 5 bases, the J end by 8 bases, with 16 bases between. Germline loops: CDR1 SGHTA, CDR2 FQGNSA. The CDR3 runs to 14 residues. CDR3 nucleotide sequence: TGTGCCAGCAGCCCCCTCTCGAGGGGGGACATTCAGTACTTC. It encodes CASSPLSRGDIQYF.

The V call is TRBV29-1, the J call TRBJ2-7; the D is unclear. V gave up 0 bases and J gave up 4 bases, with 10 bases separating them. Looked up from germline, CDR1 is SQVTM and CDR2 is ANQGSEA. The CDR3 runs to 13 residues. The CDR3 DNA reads TGCAGCGTTGAAGAGGTTGGAGATTACGAGCAGTACTTC. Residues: CSVEEVGDYEQYF.

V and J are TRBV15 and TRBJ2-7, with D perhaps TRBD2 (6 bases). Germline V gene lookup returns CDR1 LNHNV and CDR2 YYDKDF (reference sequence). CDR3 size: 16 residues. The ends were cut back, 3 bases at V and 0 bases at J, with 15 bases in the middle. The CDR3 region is CATSRELGGVSYEQYF. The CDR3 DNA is TGTGCCACCAGCAGGGAATTGGGGGGAGTCTCCTACGAGCAGTACTTC.

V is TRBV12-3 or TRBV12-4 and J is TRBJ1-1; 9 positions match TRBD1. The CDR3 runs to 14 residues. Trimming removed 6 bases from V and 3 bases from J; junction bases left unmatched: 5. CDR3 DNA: TGTGCCAGCAGGTGGACAGGGGTAGACACTGAAGCTTTCTTT. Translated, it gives CASRWTGVDTEAFF.

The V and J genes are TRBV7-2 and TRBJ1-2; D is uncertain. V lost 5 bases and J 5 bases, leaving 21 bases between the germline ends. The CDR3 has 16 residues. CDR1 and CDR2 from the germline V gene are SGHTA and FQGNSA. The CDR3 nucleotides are TGTGCCAGCAGCCGACCTTGGGGAACTCCTGGATATGGCTACACCTTC. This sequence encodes CASSRPWGTPGYGYTF.

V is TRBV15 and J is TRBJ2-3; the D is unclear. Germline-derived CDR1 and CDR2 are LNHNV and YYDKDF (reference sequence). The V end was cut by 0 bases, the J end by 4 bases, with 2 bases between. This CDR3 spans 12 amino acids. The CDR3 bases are TGTGCCACCAGCAGAGAGGCAGATACGCAGTATTTT. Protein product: CATSREADTQYF. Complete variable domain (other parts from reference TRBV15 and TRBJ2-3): DAMVIQNPRYQVTQFGKPVTLSCSQTLNHNVMYWYQQKSSQAPKLLFHYYDKDFNNEADTPDNFQSRRPNTSFCFLDIRSPGLGDTAMYLCATSREADTQYFGPGTRLTVL.

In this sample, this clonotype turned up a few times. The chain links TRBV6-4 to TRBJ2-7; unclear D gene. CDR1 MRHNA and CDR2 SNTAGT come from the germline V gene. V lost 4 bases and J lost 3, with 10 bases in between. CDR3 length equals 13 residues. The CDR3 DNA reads TGTGCCAGCAGTGTGAACCCCGGCTACGAGCAGTACTTC. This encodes CASSVNPGYEQYF.

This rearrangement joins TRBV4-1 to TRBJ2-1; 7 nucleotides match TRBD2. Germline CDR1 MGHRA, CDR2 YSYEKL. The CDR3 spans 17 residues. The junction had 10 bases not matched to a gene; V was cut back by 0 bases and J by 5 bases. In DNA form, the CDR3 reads TGCGCCAGCAGCCAAGAAGGGAGGGTAAGACTGCACAATGAGCAGTTCTTC. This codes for CASSQEGRVRLHNEQFF.